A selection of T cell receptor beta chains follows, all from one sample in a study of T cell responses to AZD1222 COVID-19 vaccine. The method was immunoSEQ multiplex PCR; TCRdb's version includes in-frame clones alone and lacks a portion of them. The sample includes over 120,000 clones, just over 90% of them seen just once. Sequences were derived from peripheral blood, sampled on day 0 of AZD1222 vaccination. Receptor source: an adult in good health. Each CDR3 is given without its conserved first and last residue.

cdr3_aa: AWSLATSYEQY
v_call: TRBV30
j_call: TRBJ2-7

cdr3_aa: ASSLRQGAPYEQY
v_call: TRBV5-1
j_call: TRBJ2-7

cdr3_aa: ASSLTGARSPLH
v_call: TRBV7-9
j_call: TRBJ1-6

cdr3_aa: ASSQDLFRAGAWSPLH
v_call: TRBV4-2
j_call: TRBJ1-6

cdr3_aa: ASSYPRGGGYNEQF
v_call: TRBV6-5
j_call: TRBJ2-1

cdr3_aa: ASRVTADSPGYT
v_call: TRBV6-5
j_call: TRBJ1-2

cdr3_aa: ASRHRKTGGTEAF
v_call: TRBV19
j_call: TRBJ1-1

cdr3_aa: ASSQDPGQIGEQF
v_call: TRBV4-2
j_call: TRBJ2-1

cdr3_aa: ASSYSRGSLSYEQY
v_call: TRBV6-5
j_call: TRBJ2-7

cdr3_aa: ASSRWQNTGELF
v_call: TRBV3-1/TRBV3-2
j_call: TRBJ2-2

cdr3_aa: ASSVTNTEAF
v_call: TRBV25-1
j_call: TRBJ1-1

cdr3_aa: ASSYSGTGDYEKLF
v_call: TRBV6-5
j_call: TRBJ1-4

cdr3_aa: ASSRLAGDNEQF
v_call: TRBV5-1
j_call: TRBJ2-1

cdr3_aa: ASSYSGGRGSPLH
v_call: TRBV7-9
j_call: TRBJ1-6

cdr3_aa: ASSWRARSEAF
v_call: TRBV19
j_call: TRBJ1-1

cdr3_aa: ASSTLGTSGDYTDTQY
v_call: TRBV27
j_call: TRBJ2-3

cdr3_aa: SVVTERGYGYT
v_call: TRBV29-1
j_call: TRBJ1-2

cdr3_aa: ASSLDRVSYEQY
v_call: TRBV27
j_call: TRBJ2-7

cdr3_aa: ASTLDRLSSGNTIY
v_call: TRBV5-1
j_call: TRBJ1-3

cdr3_aa: ASSQARPGLESEEQF
v_call: TRBV3-1/TRBV3-2
j_call: TRBJ2-1

cdr3_aa: ASSSDPEGEQY
v_call: TRBV7-3
j_call: TRBJ2-7